A selection of T cell receptor beta chains follows, all from one sample in a study of blood T cell repertoires in COVID-19. The assay was immunoSEQ multiplex PCR, and TCRdb's table has in-frame clones only and misses some. The repertoire holds 150,000 to 200,000 clones, 80% to 85% seen once, with around 6.7% in the top ten. Sequenced sample: peripheral blood. These receptors all come from a woman aged 40 to 50 with COVID-19, enrolled during active disease. The CDR3 runs from the conserved cysteine through the conserved F or W. Fields, in order: CDR3 length, D gene, V gene, clone size, J gene, CDR3 protein, CDR3 DNA. D genes are given only for firm matches. The listing skips clone size in some rows; elsewhere it reads once, few, many or a size class.

15,-,TRBV4-2,-,TRBJ2-7,CASSPQLAQTYEQYF,TGTGCCAGCAGCCCTCAGCTAGCGCAGACCTACGAGCAGTACTTC
16,-,TRBV13,-,TRBJ2-3,CASSRKRPPSTDTQYF,TGTGCCAGCAGCAGGAAGCGGCCCCCTAGCACAGATACGCAGTATTTT
15,-,TRBV7-2,-,TRBJ1-1,CASSYSRGANTEAFF,TGTGCCAGCAGCTATAGCAGGGGCGCGAACACTGAAGCTTTCTTT
16,TRBD2,TRBV28,-,TRBJ2-2,CASSFFASGDRGELFF,TGTGCCAGCAGTTTTTTTGCTAGCGGGGACCGCGGGGAGCTGTTTTTT
15,TRBD2,TRBV9,once,TRBJ2-7,CASSVAAGGSYEQYF,TGTGCCAGCAGCGTAGCCGCGGGAGGGTCCTACGAGCAGTACTTC
15,TRBD2,TRBV3-1/TRBV3-2,-,TRBJ2-5,CASSPSGRVGETQYF,TGTGCCAGCAGCCCGAGCGGGAGGGTAGGGGAGACCCAGTACTTC
15,-,TRBV5-8,once,TRBJ1-6,CASTVEPQVASPLHF,TGTGCCAGCACCGTGGAACCCCAGGTGGCCTCACCCCTCCACTTT
13,TRBD1,TRBV25-1,-,TRBJ1-1,CASSLTGLNKAFF,TGTGCCAGCAGCCTGACAGGGTTGAATAAGGCTTTCTTT
16,-,TRBV5-8,-,TRBJ2-3,CASSLAALGSTDTQYF,TGTGCCAGCAGCTTGGCGGCCTTAGGGAGTACAGATACGCAGTATTTT
14,TRBD1,TRBV5-1,-,TRBJ1-2,CASSQRTGSRGYTF,TGCGCCAGCAGCCAACGGACAGGGTCGCGCGGCTACACCTTC
14,-,TRBV18,-,TRBJ1-4,CASSPWTTGEKLFF,TGTGCCAGCTCACCATGGACAACGGGTGAAAAACTGTTTTTT
14,TRBD2,TRBV19,-,TRBJ2-2,CASRERGANRELFF,TGTGCCAGTAGAGAGCGGGGGGCAAACAGGGAGCTGTTTTTT
14,TRBD1,TRBV27,-,TRBJ2-1,CASSSGTGGNEQFF,TGTGCCAGCAGTTCCGGGACAGGGGGAAATGAGCAGTTCTTC
16,TRBD1,TRBV18,once,TRBJ2-3,CASSPKGQGPTDTQYF,TGTGCCAGCTCACCAAAGGGACAGGGGCCCACAGATACGCAGTATTTT
13,TRBD2,TRBV5-5,-,TRBJ2-3,CASSRGGPDTQYF,TGTGCCAGCAGCCGGGGGGGCCCAGATACGCAGTATTTT
11,TRBD2,TRBV29-1,-,TRBJ2-5,CSVAGEETQYF,TGCAGCGTGGCGGGGGAAGAGACCCAGTACTTC
15,-,TRBV3-1/TRBV3-2,few,TRBJ1-1,CASTTNLGPDTEAFF,TGTGCCAGCACCACTAACCTGGGGCCAGACACTGAAGCTTTCTTT
15,TRBD2,TRBV29-1,-,TRBJ2-3,CSVRPGGAPTDTQYF,TGCAGCGTTCGCCCGGGGGGGGCCCCAACAGATACGCAGTATTTT
12,-,TRBV6-5,-,TRBJ2-7,CASSRGPYEQYF,TGTGCCAGCAGCCGAGGGCCTTACGAGCAGTACTTC
15,-,TRBV11-2,-,TRBJ2-5,CASSSTQGIRETQYF,TGTGCCAGCAGCTCCACACAGGGTATAAGAGAGACCCAGTACTTC
13,-,TRBV6-5,-,TRBJ1-2,CASNAGRVHGYTF,TGTGCCAGCAATGCGGGGAGGGTTCATGGCTACACCTTC
15,TRBD1,TRBV27,-,TRBJ1-6,CASSRVTGSYSPLHF,TGTGCCAGCAGTCGAGTGACAGGGAGTTATTCACCCCTCCACTTT
14,-,TRBV5-1,-,TRBJ1-1,CASSQTQGNTEAFF,TGCGCCAGCAGCCAAACCCAGGGGAACACTGAAGCTTTCTTT
18,TRBD1,TRBV5-1,-,TRBJ1-2,CASSYWGRDRGLVSGYTF,TGCGCCAGCAGCTATTGGGGGAGAGACAGGGGGCTCGTCTCTGGCTACACCTTC
14,TRBD1,TRBV6-6,-,TRBJ2-7,CASSVAGTAYEQYF,TGTGCCAGCAGTGTAGCCGGGACAGCCTACGAGCAGTACTTC
17,TRBD1,TRBV19,-,TRBJ2-3,CASSVNRGLAREDTQYF,TGTGCCAGTAGTGTCAACAGGGGTCTAGCCCGTGAAGATACGCAGTATTTT
16,TRBD2,TRBV5-1,-,TRBJ2-5,CASSSTSGNVQETQYF,TGCGCCAGCAGCTCCACTAGCGGGAATGTACAAGAGACCCAGTACTTC
15,-,TRBV6-5,-,TRBJ1-4,CASSSPRGYNEKLFF,TGTGCCAGCAGTTCCCCACGGGGGTATAATGAAAAACTGTTTTTT
15,-,TRBV5-6,-,TRBJ1-5,CASSKRGVVNQPQHF,TGTGCCAGCAGCAAACGGGGAGTCGTTAATCAGCCCCAGCATTTT
13,TRBD1,TRBV7-6,-,TRBJ1-2,CASSWPGQEDYTF,TGTGCCAGCAGCTGGCCGGGACAGGAGGACTACACCTTC
14,-,TRBV5-1,-,TRBJ1-4,CASKDSATNEKLFF,TGCGCCAGCAAGGACAGTGCAACTAATGAAAAACTGTTTTTT
13,-,TRBV18,-,TRBJ2-7,CASSPVTGYEQYF,TGTGCCAGCTCACCCGTTACCGGGTACGAGCAGTACTTC
15,-,TRBV5-1,-,TRBJ1-4,CASSDVGTTNEKLFF,TGCGCCAGCAGCGATGTGGGCACAACTAATGAAAAACTGTTTTTT
14,-,TRBV13,once,TRBJ1-5,CASSQRVGNQPQHF,TGTGCCAGCAGCCAGCGGGTAGGCAATCAGCCCCAGCATTTT
15,TRBD2,TRBV7-9,-,TRBJ2-7,CASSMGTSGTYEQYF,TGTGCCAGCAGCATGGGGACTAGCGGAACCTACGAGCAGTACTTC
14,-,TRBV3-1/TRBV3-2,-,TRBJ1-1,CASSQDFVNTEAFF,TGTGCCAGCAGCCAAGATTTCGTGAACACTGAAGCTTTCTTT
15,-,TRBV2,once,TRBJ2-7,CASSEVGDNAYEQYF,TGTGCCAGCAGTGAAGTAGGGGACAACGCCTACGAGCAGTACTTC
13,-,TRBV28,once,TRBJ1-1,CASSLEQGSEAFF,TGTGCCAGCAGTCTAGAGCAGGGGTCCGAAGCTTTCTTT
14,TRBD1,TRBV29-1,once,TRBJ1-5,CSVGKGGRNQPQHF,TGCAGCGTTGGTAAAGGGGGCCGCAATCAGCCCCAGCATTTT
14,TRBD1,TRBV19,-,TRBJ1-2,CASSKKDRVYGYTF,TGTGCCAGTAGTAAAAAGGACAGGGTCTATGGCTACACCTTC
20,-,TRBV27,-,TRBJ2-7,CASKVMGSGPPSRLSYEQYF,TGTGCCAGCAAAGTTATGGGGTCAGGGCCCCCATCTCGATTGTCCTACGAGCAGTACTTC
15,TRBD1,TRBV2,-,TRBJ1-4,CANYMTGDGYEKLFF,TGTGCCAACTACATGACAGGGGATGGTTATGAAAAACTGTTTTTT
14,-,TRBV7-8,-,TRBJ2-3,CASSLLSRADTQYF,TGTGCCAGCAGCTTACTGAGTCGGGCAGATACGCAGTATTTT
12,-,TRBV5-1,-,TRBJ2-7,CASSWAGGEQYF,TGCGCCAGCAGCTGGGCCGGGGGAGAGCAGTACTTC
14,TRBD2,TRBV5-6,-,TRBJ2-1,CASSLASGKNEQFF,TGTGCCAGCAGCTTGGCTAGCGGGAAAAATGAGCAGTTCTTC